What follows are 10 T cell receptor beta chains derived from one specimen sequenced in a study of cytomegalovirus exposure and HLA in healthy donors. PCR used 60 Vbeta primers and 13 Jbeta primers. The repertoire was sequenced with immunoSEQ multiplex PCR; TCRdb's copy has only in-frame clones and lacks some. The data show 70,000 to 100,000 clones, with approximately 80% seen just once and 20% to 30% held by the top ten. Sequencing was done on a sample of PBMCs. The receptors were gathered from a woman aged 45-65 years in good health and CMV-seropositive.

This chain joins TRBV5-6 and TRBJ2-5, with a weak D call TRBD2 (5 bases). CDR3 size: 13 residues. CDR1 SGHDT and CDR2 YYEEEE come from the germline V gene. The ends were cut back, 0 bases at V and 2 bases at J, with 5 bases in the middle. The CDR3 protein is CASSLGLQETQYF. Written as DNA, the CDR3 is TGTGCCAGCAGCTTGGGACTACAAGAGACCCAGTACTTC.

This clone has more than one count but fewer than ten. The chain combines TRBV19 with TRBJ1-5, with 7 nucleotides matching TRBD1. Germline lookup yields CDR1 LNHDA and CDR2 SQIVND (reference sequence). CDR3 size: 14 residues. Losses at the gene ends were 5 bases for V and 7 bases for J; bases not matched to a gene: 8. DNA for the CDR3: TGTGCCAGTAGTCTAGGCACAGGGGTACAGCCCCAGCATTTT. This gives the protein CASSLGTGVQPQHF.

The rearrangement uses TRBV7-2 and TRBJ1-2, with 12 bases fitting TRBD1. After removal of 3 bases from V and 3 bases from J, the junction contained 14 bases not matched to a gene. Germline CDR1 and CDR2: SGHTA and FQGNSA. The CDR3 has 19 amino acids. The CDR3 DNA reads TGTGCCAGCAGCTTCACCGGGACAGGGGGCGGAGGGGGCCACTATGGCTACACCTTC. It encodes CASSFTGTGGGGGHYGYTF.

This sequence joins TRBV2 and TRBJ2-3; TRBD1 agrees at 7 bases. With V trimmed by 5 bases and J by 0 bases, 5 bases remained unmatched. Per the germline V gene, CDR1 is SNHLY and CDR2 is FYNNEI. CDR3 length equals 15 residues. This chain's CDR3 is CASSRDSSSTDTQYF. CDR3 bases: TGTGCCAGCAGTAGGGACAGCTCTAGCACAGATACGCAGTATTTT.

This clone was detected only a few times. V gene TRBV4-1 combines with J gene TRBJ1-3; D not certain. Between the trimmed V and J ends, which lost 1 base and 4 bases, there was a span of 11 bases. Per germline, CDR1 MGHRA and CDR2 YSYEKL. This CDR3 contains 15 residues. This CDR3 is CASSQVLELGNTIYF. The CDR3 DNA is TGCGCCAGCAGCCAAGTCCTGGAGCTCGGAAACACCATATATTTT.

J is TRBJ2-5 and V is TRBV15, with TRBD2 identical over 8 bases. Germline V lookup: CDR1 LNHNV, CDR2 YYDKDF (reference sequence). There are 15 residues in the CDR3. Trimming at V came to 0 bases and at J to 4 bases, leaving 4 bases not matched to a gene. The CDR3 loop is CATSRDQLAVETQYF. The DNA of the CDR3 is TGTGCCACCAGCAGAGATCAACTAGCGGTAGAGACCCAGTACTTC.

The CDR3 nucleotides read TGTGCCAGCAGTGGACAGGTCGCCTTCGGTTCTGGGGCCAACGTCCTGACTTTC. Its translation is CASSGQVAFGSGANVLTF. The gene calls are TRBV6-1 and TRBJ2-6; D possibly corresponds to TRBD1 (6 bases). There are 18 residues in the CDR3. Germline CDR1 is MNHNS and CDR2 is SASEGT. Trimming removed 4 bases from V and 1 base from J, with 17 bases in between.

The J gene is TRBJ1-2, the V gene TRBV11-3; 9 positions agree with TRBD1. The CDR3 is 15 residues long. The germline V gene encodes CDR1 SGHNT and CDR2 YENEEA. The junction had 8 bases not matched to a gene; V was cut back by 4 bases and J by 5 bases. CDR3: CASSWAGQGLYGYTF. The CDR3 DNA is TGTGCCAGCAGCTGGGCCGGACAGGGGTTATATGGCTACACCTTC.

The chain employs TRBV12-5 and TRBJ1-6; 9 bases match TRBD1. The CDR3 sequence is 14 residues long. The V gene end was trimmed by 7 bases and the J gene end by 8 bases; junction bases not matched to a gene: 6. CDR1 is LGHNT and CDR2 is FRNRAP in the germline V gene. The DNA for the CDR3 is TGTGCTAGTGCAAAGGGGACAGGGTATTCACCCCTCCACTTT. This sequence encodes CASAKGTGYSPLHF.

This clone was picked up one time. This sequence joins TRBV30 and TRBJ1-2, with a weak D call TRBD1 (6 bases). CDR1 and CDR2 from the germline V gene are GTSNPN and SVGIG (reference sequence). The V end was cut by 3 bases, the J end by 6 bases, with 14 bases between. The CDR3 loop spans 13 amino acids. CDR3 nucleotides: TGTGCCTGGAGCGAACAGGGTTTGCATGGCTACACCTTC. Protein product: CAWSEQGLHGYTF.